The entry below describes one T cell receptor (beta chain). This clonotype was seen a few times. It has no known antigen specificity. Base qualities are not provided; no much larger clone lies one nucleotide away. The data originate from a study of tumor-infiltrating lymphocytes in oesophageal squamous cell carcinoma listed by TCRdb under 2016. The library was produced with PCR. Sequencing was performed on an Illumina HiSeq 2000. TCRdb's own reprocessing of the public reads used fastp at Q25 and MiXCR and kept productive beta chains. CDR3 protein sequences are deduplicated, and each keeps its most common genes and DNA. The sample contains some 16,000 distinct CDR3 sequences, 53% of them found a single time. The top ten constitute around a fifth of the sample. CDR1 and CDR2, looked up from the germline V gene, are SGDLS and YYNGEE. The CDR3 starts with the cysteine, ends with the phenylalanine, and has 14 residues. CDR3 DNA is the only sequence kept; it has 42 bases, read in frame from the first base. Relative to germline, V is 0 bases shorter and J is 2 bases shorter, with 9 bases between their ends.

The sequence joins TRBV9 to TRBJ2-7; a tentative D match to TRBD2 spans 6 bases. The sequence came from a male donor with esophageal squamous cell carcinoma. Sequencing used esophageal tumor tissue. Read as DNA, the sequence is TGTGCCAGCAGCGTAGATAGCGGACCCTACGAGCAGTACTTC. Its translation reads: CASSVDSGPYEQYF.